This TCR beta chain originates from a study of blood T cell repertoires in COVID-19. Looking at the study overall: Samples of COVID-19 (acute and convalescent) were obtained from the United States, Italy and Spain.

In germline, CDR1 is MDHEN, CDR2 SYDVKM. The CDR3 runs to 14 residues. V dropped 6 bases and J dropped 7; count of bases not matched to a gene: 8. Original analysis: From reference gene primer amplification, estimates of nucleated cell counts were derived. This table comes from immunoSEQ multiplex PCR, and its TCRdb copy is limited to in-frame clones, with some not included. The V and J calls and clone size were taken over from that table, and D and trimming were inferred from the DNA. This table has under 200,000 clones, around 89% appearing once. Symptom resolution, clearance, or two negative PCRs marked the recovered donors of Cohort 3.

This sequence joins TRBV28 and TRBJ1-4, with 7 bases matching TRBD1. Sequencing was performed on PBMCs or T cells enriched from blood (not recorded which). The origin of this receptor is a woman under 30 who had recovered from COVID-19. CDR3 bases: TGTGCCAGCAGCCCGACAGGGTTGATTGAAAAACTGTTTTTT. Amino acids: CASSPTGLIEKLFF. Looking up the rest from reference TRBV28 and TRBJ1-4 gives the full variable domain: DVKVTQSSRYLVKRTGEKVFLECVQDMDHENMFWYRQDPGLGLRLIYFSYDVKMKEKGDIPEGYSVSREKKERFSLILESASTNQTSMYLCASSPTGLIEKLFFGSGTQLSVL.